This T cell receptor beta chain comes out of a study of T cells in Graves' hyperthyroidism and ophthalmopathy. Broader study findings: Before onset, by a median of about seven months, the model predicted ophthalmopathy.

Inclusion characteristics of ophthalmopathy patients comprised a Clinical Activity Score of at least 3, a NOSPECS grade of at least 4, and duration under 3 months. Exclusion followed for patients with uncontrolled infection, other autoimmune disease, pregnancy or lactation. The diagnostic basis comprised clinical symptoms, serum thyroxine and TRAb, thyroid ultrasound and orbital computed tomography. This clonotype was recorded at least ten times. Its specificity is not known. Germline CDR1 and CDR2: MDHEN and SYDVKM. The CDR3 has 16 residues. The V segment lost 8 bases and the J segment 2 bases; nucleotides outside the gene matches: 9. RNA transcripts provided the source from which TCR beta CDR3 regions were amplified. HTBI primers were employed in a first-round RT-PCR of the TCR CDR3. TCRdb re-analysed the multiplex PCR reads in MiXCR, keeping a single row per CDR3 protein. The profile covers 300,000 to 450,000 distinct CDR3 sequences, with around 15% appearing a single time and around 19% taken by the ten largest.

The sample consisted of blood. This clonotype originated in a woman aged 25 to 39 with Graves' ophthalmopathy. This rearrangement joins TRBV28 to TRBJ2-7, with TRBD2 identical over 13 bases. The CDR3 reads CASGRLAGGRTYEQYF. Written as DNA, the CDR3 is TGTGCCAGCGGCAGACTAGCGGGGGGCCGGACCTACGAGCAGTACTTC. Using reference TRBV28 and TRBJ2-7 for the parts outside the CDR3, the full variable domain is DVKVTQSSRYLVKRTGEKVFLECVQDMDHENMFWYRQDPGLGLRLIYFSYDVKMKEKGDIPEGYSVSREKKERFSLILESASTNQTSMYLCASGRLAGGRTYEQYFGPGTRLTVT.